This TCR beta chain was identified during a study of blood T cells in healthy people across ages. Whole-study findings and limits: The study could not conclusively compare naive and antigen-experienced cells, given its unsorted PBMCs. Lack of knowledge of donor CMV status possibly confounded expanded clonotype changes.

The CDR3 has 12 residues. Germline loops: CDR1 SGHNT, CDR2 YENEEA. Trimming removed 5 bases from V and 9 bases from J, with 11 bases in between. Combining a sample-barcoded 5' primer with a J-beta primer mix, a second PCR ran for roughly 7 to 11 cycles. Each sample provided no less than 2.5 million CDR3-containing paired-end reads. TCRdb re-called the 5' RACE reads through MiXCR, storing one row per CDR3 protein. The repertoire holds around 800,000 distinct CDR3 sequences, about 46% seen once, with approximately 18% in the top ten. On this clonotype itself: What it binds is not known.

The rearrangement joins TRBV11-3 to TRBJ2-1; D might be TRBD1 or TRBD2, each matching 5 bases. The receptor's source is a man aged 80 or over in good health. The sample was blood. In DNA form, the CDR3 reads TGTGCCAGCAGCCCCGGGACCCGTGAGCAGTTCTTC. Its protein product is CASSPGTREQFF.